The source of this TCR beta chain is a study of shared clonotypes between healthy human individuals. This CDR3 has 13 residues. Trimming cost V 6 bases and J 4 bases; bases outside gene matches: 2. Per germline, CDR1 MRHNA and CDR2 SNTAGT. Assay: immunoSEQ multiplex PCR; the TCRdb copy retains only in-frame clones and omits some. In the table there are around 2.3 million clones, around 95% of which are singletons. The gene calls are TRBV6-4 and TRBJ2-2; 7 bases line up with TRBD1. This TCR derives from a man aged 18 to 30 in good health. The sample was naive CD4+ T cells sorted from blood. Described subset: CD45RA+ positively selected. CDR3 DNA sequence: TGTGCCAGCAGGGGACAGTCCACCGGGGAGCTGTTTTTT. This codes for CASRGQSTGELFF.